Listed here are 25 T cell receptor beta chains from one sample, sequenced in a study of control samples from healthy donors and cancer patients (dated by TCRdb to 2020 to 2022). The library was obtained by the immunoSEQ multiplex PCR assay. This is the immuneACCESS table as TCRdb keeps it, with only in-frame sequences that have V and J called. A part of the clones is gone; compared with another copy, unresolved V genes explain less than half, and the rest is unexplained. In all, the sample holds 150,000 or so clones, and almost 90% of those were seen once. Together, the top ten hold over 1.5% of the sample. Sequencing was carried out using blood. The receptors stem from a man younger than 35 in good health.

This rearrangement joins TRBV15 to TRBJ1-2, with 7 bases matching TRBD1. Germline lookup yields CDR1 LNHNV and CDR2 YYDKDF (reference sequence). Unmatched junction bases numbered 10, after V lost 1 base and J lost 5 bases. The CDR3 has 16 amino acids. The CDR3 sequence is CATSRGGVDRDYGYTF. DNA of the CDR3: TGTGCCACCAGCAGAGGGGGGGTCGACAGGGATTATGGCTACACCTTC.

There are a few counts of this clone. This chain connects TRBV7-2 to TRBJ2-1, with 11 bases matching TRBD2. V dropped 5 bases and J dropped 2; count of bases not matched to a gene: 2. Germline-derived CDR1 and CDR2 are SGHTA and FQGNSA. The CDR3 is 15 residues long. The CDR3 protein is CASSTSGGTYNEQFF. The DNA for the CDR3 is TGTGCCAGCAGCACTAGCGGGGGAACCTACAATGAGCAGTTCTTC.

This CDR3 reads CASSQSGQGEEETQYF. CDR3 DNA sequence: TGCGCCAGCAGTCAATCGGGGCAGGGGGAGGAAGAGACCCAGTACTTC. The V and J genes are TRBV23-1 and TRBJ2-5; D might be TRBD1 (7 bases). TRBV23-1 is known as an ORF, though its function is uncertain. The CDR3 is 16 residues long. With 0 bases removed from V and 3 bases from J, the gap between germline ends came to 14 bases.

The CDR3 sequence: CASSLRGTGGEKLFF. DNA of the CDR3: TGTGCCAGCAGCTTGCGGGGGACAGGGGGGGAAAAACTGTTTTTT. The chain joins TRBV5-8 to TRBJ1-4; 11 bases map to TRBD1. Trimming removed 1 base from V and 8 bases from J; junction bases left unmatched: 4. Germline-derived CDR1 and CDR2 are SGHTS and YDEGEE. CDR3 length: 15 amino acids.

The rearrangement joins TRBV6-2 or TRBV6-3 to TRBJ1-1; 8 nucleotides line up with TRBD1. CDR1 is MNHEY and CDR2 is SVGEGT in the germline V gene. The CDR3 has 14 amino acids. The V and J ends lost 0 bases and 8 bases, in that order; junction bases with no gene match: 5. The CDR3 protein is CASSYSQGASEAFF. The CDR3 nucleotides are TGTGCCAGCAGTTACTCCCAGGGGGCATCAGAAGCTTTCTTT.

J is TRBJ1-6 and V is TRBV5-6; 8 bases match TRBD1. The CDR3 has 17 residues. The V gene end was trimmed by 0 bases and the J gene end by 8 bases; junction bases not matched to a gene: 10. Looked up from germline, CDR1 is SGHDT and CDR2 is YYEEEE. CDR3 sequence reads: CASSLAATGVGYSPLHF. The CDR3 DNA is TGTGCCAGCAGCTTGGCAGCGACAGGGGTGGGTTATTCACCCCTCCACTTT.

V usage is TRBV19 and J usage is TRBJ1-2; TRBD1 matches 9 bases. Germline V gene sequence: CDR1 LNHDA, CDR2 SQIVND (reference sequence). The CDR3 runs 17 residues. Trimming cost V 4 bases and J 3 bases; bases outside gene matches: 12. CDR3 nucleotides: TGTGCCAGTAGTACCCCGGGACAGGGCCACCGGGACTATGGCTACACCTTC. Protein sequence: CASSTPGQGHRDYGYTF.

The chain recombines TRBV12-3 or TRBV12-4 with TRBJ2-2; TRBD1 might be the D (6 bases). There are 13 residues in the CDR3. Trimming removed 4 bases from V and 6 bases from J, with 9 bases in between. For the CDR3, the DNA is TGTGCCAGCAGTTCCAGGGGCCCCGGGGAGCTGTTTTTT. As protein: CASSSRGPGELFF.

The chain is built from TRBV7-9 and TRBJ1-2; no clear D gene. This CDR3 region has 13 residues. Trimming stripped 5 bases from V and 5 bases from J, with 12 bases between. CDR1 is SEHNR, CDR2 FQNEAQ, per germline (reference sequence). CDR3 nucleotide sequence: TGTGCCAGCAGCCCGATCAGTGGATATGGCTACACCTTC. Translating it yields CASSPISGYGYTF.

The chain's CDR3 is CASSFYRRGQDDLKGYTF. The CDR3 DNA follows: TGTGCCAGCAGCTTCTACCGGAGGGGACAGGATGATTTGAAGGGCTACACCTTC. This chain uses TRBV13 with TRBJ1-2; 8 nucleotides agree with TRBD1. Germline CDR1 PRHDT, CDR2 FYEKMQ (reference sequence). This CDR3 is built from 18 residues. V was pared by 3 bases and J by 8 bases, with 20 bases of the junction left unmatched. Together with reference TRBV13 and TRBJ1-2, the CDR3 gives the full variable domain: AAGVIQSPRHLIKEKRETATLKCYPIPRHDTVYWYQQGPGQDPQFLISFYEKMQSDKGSIPDRFSAQQFSDYHSELNMSSLELGDSALYFCASSFYRRGQDDLKGYTFGSGTRLTVV.

This rearrangement joins TRBV23-1 to TRBJ2-1; perhaps D is TRBD1 or TRBD2 (6 bases each). TRBV23-1 is marked as an open reading frame, function uncertain. V dropped 6 bases and J dropped 10 bases, with 22 bases sitting between them. The CDR3 totals 15 residues. CDR3 nucleotides: TGCGCCAGCAGGAATGGGGGGCCGCGGGTAAACGAGCAGTTCTTC. Translation gives CASRNGGPRVNEQFF.

This clone has only one observation. The CDR3 sequence: CASSSPSYNEQFF. The CDR3, as DNA: TGTGCCAGCAGCTCCCCCAGCTACAATGAGCAGTTCTTC. The chain links TRBV11-2 to TRBJ2-1; D is unresolved. The ends were cut back, 4 bases at V and 3 bases at J, with 7 bases in the middle. The CDR3 is made up of 13 amino acids. CDR1 and CDR2 from the germline V gene are SGHAT and FQNNGV.

V is TRBV6-2 or TRBV6-3 and J is TRBJ2-1, with D possibly being TRBD2 (7 bases). Trimming left V 5 bases short and J 10 bases short, with 21 bases between. This CDR3 is 15 amino acids long. Germline CDR1 is MNHEY and CDR2 is SVGEGT. CDR3 in DNA: TGTGCCAGCAGTAACAGGGAGGGGACTTGGGGGGAGCAGTTCTTC. Protein: CASSNREGTWGEQFF.

The chain joins TRBV7-9 to TRBJ1-1, with D uncertain. This CDR3 has 15 amino acids. V was pared by 0 bases and J by 0 bases, with 8 bases between. Germline lookup yields CDR1 SEHNR and CDR2 FQNEAQ (reference sequence). CDR3 sequence (DNA): TGTGCCAGCAGCTTAGCCCACCGGCTGAACACTGAAGCTTTCTTT. This translates into CASSLAHRLNTEAFF. The full variable domain, with the rest looked up from reference TRBV7-9 and TRBJ1-1, is DTGVSQNPRHKITKRGQNVTFRCDPISEHNRLYWYRQTLGQGPEFLTYFQNEAQLEKSRLLSDRFSAERPKGSFSTLEIQRTEQGDSAMYLCASSLAHRLNTEAFFGQGTRLTVV.

This clone was seen just once. V is TRBV30 and J is TRBJ1-1, with 7 bases lining up with TRBD1. From germline, CDR1 is GTSNPN and CDR2 SVGIG (reference sequence). The CDR3 contains 14 residues. The V gene end was trimmed by 4 bases and the J gene end by 0 bases; junction bases not matched to a gene: 5. The CDR3 loop reads CAWKRTGLNTEAFF. The CDR3 nucleotides are TGTGCCTGGAAAAGGACAGGCCTGAACACTGAAGCTTTCTTT.

This rearrangement joins TRBV9 to TRBJ1-1; D remains ambiguous. The CDR3 sequence is 15 residues long. Trimming took off 0 bases at V and 1 base at J, with 10 bases between the two ends. Germline V CDR1 and CDR2: SGDLS, YYNGEE. CDR3 sequence (DNA): TGTGCCAGCAGCGTAGGCCACGCCGGGAACACTGAAGCTTTCTTT. Protein: CASSVGHAGNTEAFF.

The chain links TRBV7-9 to TRBJ2-1, with TRBD2 matching 8 bases. With V trimmed by 6 bases and J by 6 bases, 13 bases remained unmatched. Germline loops: CDR1 SEHNR, CDR2 FQNEAQ (reference sequence). The CDR3 spans 16 residues. CDR3 bases: TGTGCCAGCAGTCCTTCGACTAGCGATCGCGTCAATGAGCAGTTCTTC. This codes for CASSPSTSDRVNEQFF.

A note on this clone: Other DNA sequences in the sample encode the same CDR3. This chain connects TRBV28 to TRBJ1-5; a possible D gene is TRBD1 (6 bases). Germline lookup yields CDR1 MDHEN and CDR2 SYDVKM. Between the trimmed V and J ends, which lost 5 bases and 4 bases, there was a span of 15 bases. The CDR3 runs to 15 residues. As DNA, the CDR3 is TGTGCCAGCAGTCCCACGGGGGCGAGGAATCAGCCCCAGCATTTT. Its protein is CASSPTGARNQPQHF.

This clone was seen only once. The chain carries TRBV16 and TRBJ1-1; no clear D. Trimming cost V 2 bases and J 3 bases, with 16 bases left between them. This CDR3 has 16 residues. Germline CDR1 KGHSY, CDR2 FQNENV. DNA for the CDR3: TGTGCCAGCAGCCAAGGATACCAAAGGAGGTACACTGAAGCTTTCTTT. As protein: CASSQGYQRRYTEAFF.

This chain uses TRBV27 with TRBJ2-3; tentative D call: TRBD2 (7 bases). The CDR3 length is 17 residues. The V gene lost 6 bases and the J gene lost 1 base, with 20 bases spanning the gap. Germline CDR1 and CDR2: MNHEY and SMNVEV (reference sequence). The CDR3 sequence is CASRNYLWGGRTDTQYF. DNA for the CDR3: TGTGCCAGCAGGAATTACCTTTGGGGGGGCCGCACAGATACGCAGTATTTT.

This clone was detected a few times. The chain joins TRBV7-9 to TRBJ1-5; no clear D. CDR3 size: 12 residues. V was cut by 2 bases and J by 6 bases, with 5 bases left in between. CDR1 and CDR2 (germline): SEHNR, FQNEAQ (reference sequence). The CDR3 is CASSLWSQPQHF. The CDR3 DNA is TGTGCCAGCAGCTTATGGAGTCAGCCCCAGCATTTT.

This chain links TRBV5-4 with TRBJ2-5; the D is unclear. The V end lost 4 bases, the J end lost 4 bases, and 20 bases lay between the germline ends. The CDR3 length is 16 residues. From germline, CDR1 is SGHNT and CDR2 YYREEE (reference sequence). The CDR3 region has the DNA TGTGCCAGCAGCCCCGATTCTTTAGGGTTTATAGAGACCCAGTACTTC. Its translation is CASSPDSLGFIETQYF.

The CDR3 loop is CASSLVEGGDSPLHF. Here the CDR3 DNA reads TGTGCCAGCAGCTTAGTTGAAGGGGGCGATTCACCCCTCCACTTT. V gene TRBV7-9 combines with J gene TRBJ1-6, with 7 bases identical to TRBD1. Germline CDR1 is SEHNR and CDR2 is FQNEAQ (reference sequence). The CDR3 is made up of 15 amino acids. Trimming at V came to 1 base and at J to 8 bases, leaving 5 bases not matched to a gene.

DNA of the CDR3: TGTGCCAGCAGCCATGGGTCCTACGAGCAGTACTTC. It specifies CASSHGSYEQYF. The gene calls are TRBV7-2 and TRBJ2-7; no clear D. V was pared by 5 bases and J by 1 base, with 6 bases between. Germline V CDR1 and CDR2: SGHTA, FQGNSA. The CDR3 totals 12 residues.

The CDR3 coding sequence is TGTGCCAGCAGTTTCGGAGGGGTCACCGGGGAGCTGTTTTTT. Translated, it gives CASSFGGVTGELFF. The V and J genes are TRBV28 and TRBJ2-2; tentative D call: TRBD2 (6 bases). V lost 3 bases to trimming and J lost 4 bases, with 9 bases between them. Germline loops: CDR1 MDHEN, CDR2 SYDVKM. The CDR3 runs to 14 residues.